This is a list of T cell receptor beta chains from one sample in a study of a mutant IDH1 vaccine in newly diagnosed glioma. No antigen has been identified for these receptors. Assay used: immunoSEQ multiplex PCR; TCRdb lists only in-frame clones, some missing. The sample contains tens of thousands of clones, roughly 82% of which appear only once. This material consisted of PBMCs, taken from a glioma patient whose treatment included an IDH1 peptide vaccine. These receptors were collected from a woman in her late teens or twenties with glioma. Some clones in this sample may be carry-over from other donors' samples. The CDR3 runs from the conserved cysteine through the conserved F or W. The D gene is left open where the match is weak. Some rows mark clone size as missing; the rest say once, few, many or name a class of expanded clone.

D gene: -; clone size: -; J gene: TRBJ2-7; V gene: TRBV6-1; CDR3 DNA: TGTGCCAGCAGTGATATGTTCTACGAGCAGTACTTC; CDR3 protein: CASSDMFYEQYF
D gene: -; clone size: -; J gene: TRBJ1-1; V gene: TRBV20-1; CDR3 DNA: TGCAGTGCTAGAGTAGTGGGGGAAGCTTTCTTT; CDR3 protein: CSARVVGEAFF
D gene: -; clone size: -; J gene: TRBJ2-5; V gene: TRBV5-1; CDR3 DNA: TGCGCCAGCAGCTTGGTGGATAACCTACAAGAGACCCAGTACTTC; CDR3 protein: CASSLVDNLQETQYF
D gene: TRBD1; clone size: -; J gene: TRBJ2-7; V gene: TRBV7-8; CDR3 DNA: TGTGCCAGCAGCTTAGTCAACTTCGGGACAGAGATGGATTACGAGCAGTACTTC; CDR3 protein: CASSLVNFGTEMDYEQYF
D gene: TRBD1; clone size: -; J gene: TRBJ2-3; V gene: TRBV29-1; CDR3 DNA: TGCAGCGTTGATTGGACAGGGGGCTACAATTTT; CDR3 protein: CSVDWTGGYNF
D gene: -; clone size: -; J gene: TRBJ2-1; V gene: TRBV5-1; CDR3 DNA: TGCGCCAGCAGCCCTACAGGGTTGGGGGGCAATGAGCAGTTCTTC; CDR3 protein: CASSPTGLGGNEQFF
D gene: -; clone size: once; J gene: TRBJ2-2; V gene: TRBV7-7; CDR3 DNA: TGTGCTAGCAGCTTAGGGGACGGGAACACCGGGGAGCTGTTTTTT; CDR3 protein: CASSLGDGNTGELFF
D gene: -; clone size: once; J gene: TRBJ2-5; V gene: TRBV27; CDR3 DNA: TGTGCCAGCAGTTTAGTGGGATCTGGTGGGCAGGGGACCCAGTACTTC; CDR3 protein: CASSLVGSGGQGTQYF
D gene: -; clone size: -; J gene: TRBJ2-3; V gene: TRBV5-1; CDR3 DNA: TGCGCCAGCAGCTCCGGGACTCCCACAGATACGCAGTATTTT; CDR3 protein: CASSSGTPTDTQYF
D gene: -; clone size: once; J gene: TRBJ1-6; V gene: TRBV19; CDR3 DNA: TGTGCCAGTAGTATTGAAGGGGATTCACCCCTCCACTTT; CDR3 protein: CASSIEGDSPLHF
D gene: -; clone size: -; J gene: TRBJ1-1; V gene: TRBV16; CDR3 DNA: TGTGCCAGCAGCATGGGGAGATTCCCAATTTTT; CDR3 protein: CASSMGRFPIF
D gene: -; clone size: -; J gene: TRBJ1-2; V gene: TRBV6-5; CDR3 DNA: TGTGCCAGCAGTTACGAGCTAGCAGGCTATGGCTACACCTTC; CDR3 protein: CASSYELAGYGYTF
D gene: TRBD1; clone size: -; J gene: TRBJ1-5; V gene: TRBV6-6; CDR3 DNA: TGTGCCAGCAGCCCAGCCGGGGACAGTGGAAGGCCCCAGCATTTT; CDR3 protein: CASSPAGDSGRPQHF
D gene: -; clone size: -; J gene: TRBJ2-3; V gene: TRBV19; CDR3 DNA: TGTGCCAGTAGTCAGCAGACAGGCGGCACAGATACGCAGTATTTT; CDR3 protein: CASSQQTGGTDTQYF
D gene: -; clone size: -; J gene: TRBJ2-7; V gene: TRBV7-8; CDR3 DNA: TGTGCCAGCAGCTTAGAGGGGCCCTACGAGCAGTACTTC; CDR3 protein: CASSLEGPYEQYF
D gene: TRBD2; clone size: -; J gene: TRBJ2-2; V gene: TRBV4-2; CDR3 DNA: TGTGCCAGCAGCCAGGCTAGCGGAGGGGCCGGGGAGCTGTTTTTT; CDR3 protein: CASSQASGGAGELFF
D gene: TRBD2; clone size: -; J gene: TRBJ2-5; V gene: TRBV5-1; CDR3 DNA: TGCGCCAGCAGCTTGAGGCTAGCGGAAGAGACCCAGTACTTC; CDR3 protein: CASSLRLAEETQYF
D gene: TRBD1; clone size: -; J gene: TRBJ2-7; V gene: TRBV10-2; CDR3 DNA: TGCGCCAGCAGTGGGACAGGGGACGAGCAGTACTTC; CDR3 protein: CASSGTGDEQYF
D gene: -; clone size: once; J gene: TRBJ2-2; V gene: TRBV7-2; CDR3 DNA: TGTGCCAGCAGCTTATTTTCCCAGGGGAACACCGGGGAGCTGTTTTTT; CDR3 protein: CASSLFSQGNTGELFF
D gene: -; clone size: -; J gene: TRBJ2-1; V gene: TRBV5-6; CDR3 DNA: TGTGCCAGCAGCTTGGCGGGCCGATACAATGAGCAGTTCTTC; CDR3 protein: CASSLAGRYNEQFF